This T cell receptor (beta chain) was observed in a study of OX40 agonist ivuxolimab in advanced cancers. Overall study: Patients were treated with ivuxolimab, an agonistic anti-OX40 (CD134) antibody.

The protocol was immunoSEQ multiplex PCR, while the TCRdb copy is restricted to in-frame clones and leaves out a portion. The sample carries about 25,000 clones, 81% recorded once. Concerning this clone itself: What it binds is unknown.

The V segment lost 5 bases and the J segment 5 bases; nucleotides outside the gene matches: 11. Germline V gene sequence: CDR1 SGHAT, CDR2 FQDESV (reference sequence). The CDR3 loop spans 15 amino acids. General study points: There were also nonresponders showing low normalized T-cell clonal expansion.

The sample consisted of CD4+ or CD8+ T cells sorted from blood, taken in a trial of the OX40 agonist ivuxolimab. The chain is built from TRBV11-1 and TRBJ2-5; 7 bases are a match to TRBD1. The clonotype originates from an adult with an advanced solid tumor such as melanoma, head and neck, liver or kidney cancer. The CDR3, as DNA: TGTGCCAGCAGCCCCGACCAGGGGGTGAGGGAGACCCAGTACTTC. It translates to CASSPDQGVRETQYF.